This TCR beta chain was obtained from a study of blood T cell repertoires in COVID-19. Study-level background: Italy, Spain and the United States were the sources of the convalescent and acute COVID-19 samples.

CDR3 size: 15 residues. V shed 4 bases and J 2 bases; nucleotides not matched to a gene: 4. The germline V gene has CDR1 SGHRS and CDR2 YFSETQ. Only in-frame clones appear in the TCRdb table, and some are missing; sequencing was by immunoSEQ multiplex PCR. The data contain around 19,000 clones, roughly 91% of them singletons. This clonotype was sampled from a human donor in a cohort sampled during active COVID-19. The chain couples TRBV5-1 to TRBJ2-3, with 10 bases aligning to TRBD1. The sequencing sample was made of peripheral blood. The CDR3, as DNA: TGCGCCAGCAGCCCCGGGACAGGGGTCACAGATACGCAGTATTTT. Protein product: CASSPGTGVTDTQYF.